The source of this TCR beta chain is a study of cytotoxic CD8 clonotypes in ibrutinib-treated CLL. The assay was immunoSEQ multiplex PCR, and TCRdb's table has in-frame clones only and misses some. This sample has fewer than 45,000 clones; nearly 50% occur once, and the top ten carry about 19%. V was trimmed by 9 bases and J by 6 bases, leaving 17 bases between them. From germline, CDR1 is WSHSY and CDR2 SAAADI. The CDR3 runs 14 residues. The sequence was collected from a human donor with chronic lymphocytic leukemia. The genes are TRBV10-2 and TRBJ1-4; weak D call: TRBD1 (6 bases). The sample was PBMCs, taken before ibrutinib treatment. CDR3 sequence reads: CASRLGGVDEKLFF. For the CDR3, the DNA is TGCGCCAGTCGACTTGGGGGCGTTGATGAAAAACTGTTTTTT.